This T cell receptor (beta chain) was sequenced in a study of shared clonotypes between healthy human individuals (dated by TCRdb to about 2020). In the study overall: The cohort included a few men and a couple of women between 18 and 49 years of age. Blood TCR repertoires of a handful of healthy adults were deeply sequenced to estimate repertoire size and the extent of clonotype sharing between individuals. To increase sequencing depth and limit assay-specific biases, TCR repertoire library preparation and sequencing were carried out by different laboratories using diverse techniques. Between about 0.85 and 9.5 billion PBMCs per donor were obtained by leukapheresis.

The germline V gene provides CDR1 SQVTM and CDR2 ANQGSEA. Ends trimmed: V by 0 bases, J by 3 bases; bases unmatched to a gene: 3. From its cysteine to its phenylalanine, the CDR3 spans 16 amino acids. CDR3 DNA only is kept here, 48 bases in frame from base 1. Donors were healthy HIV-negative adults with no recently reported acute infections or vaccinations. Only Caucasian adults living in Nashville, Tennessee, USA were represented among the donors. For unsorted samples, about 90 million PBMCs were counted, and genomic DNA was extracted using the QIAamp DNA Blood Mini kit. Blood was collected by leukapheresis, and PBMCs were isolated by Ficoll-Histopaque density gradient centrifugation and then cryopreserved in liquid nitrogen vapor phase. TCR CDR3 regions were amplified from genomic DNA by multiplex PCR using the deep immunoSEQ assay. Extracted genomic DNA from each cell subset was distributed evenly across all wells of several immunoSEQ 96-well plates, and each plate was treated as a replicate. Each replicate PCR for unsorted PBMC received roughly 290 ng genomic DNA, equal to 30,000 to 35,000 T cell genomes. Ten immunoSEQ deep assay plates were used to sequence unsorted PBMC genomic DNA. The purified libraries were quantified using a Qubit 3.0 fluorometer, sized with a Bioanalyzer 2100, and then quantified again using the KAPA Library Quantification kit. Every immunoSEQ 96-well plate was sequenced on a dedicated single-read 150-cycle Illumina NextSeq 550 flow cell. Processing in the source paper ran as follows. Because the immunoSEQ output included only junctional sequences and no quality scores, the filtering could not be the same as the filtering used for full-length reads. To assign V/J genes and CDR3, sequences were annotated against IMGT germline references using PyIR, a Python wrapper for IgBLAST v1.9. Reads were removed for weak V/J assignments (E-value above 1e-6), missing CDR3, stop codons, out-of-frame junctions, or ambiguous translated residues. V3J clonotypes were defined as sequences sharing the same inferred V gene, J gene, and CDR3 amino acid sequence. Percentage overlap between repertoires was calculated by dividing the number of shared unique clonotypes by the size of the smaller repertoire. RTK rarefaction, the Chao1 estimator, and Recon v2.1 estimates of unobserved clonotypes were used to assess repertoire richness. Sourced from immuneACCESS, this table was stored by TCRdb with only in-frame sequences that have V and J called. A share of the clones is absent; for the studies checked, an unresolved V gene accounts for under half, and the remainder has no known explanation. V and J calls and clone size are those listed in that table; D and trimming were worked out from the DNA. This sample holds fewer than 550,000 clones; over 60% were observed only once. The ten largest clones add up to roughly an eighth of the sample.

As concerns this clone: Which antigen it targets is not known. Base qualities are missing; no much larger clone stands one base away.

General study outcomes and caveats: The small number of donors limited the genetic and exposure-history diversity represented. Based on pairwise subsampling, the degree of clonotype sharing among donors was expected to be affected by sequencing depth. Only blood was sampled, and tissue TCR repertoires likely differ from those in blood.

This TCR came from a woman in her thirties or forties in good health. Some clones in this sample may be carry-over from other donors' samples. The sequenced sample consisted of PBMCs. This receptor chain uses TRBV29-1 and TRBJ2-6, and 9 junctional nucleotides match TRBD2. The DNA reads as follows: TGCAGCGTTGAAGAGGGACTAGCCTTTGGGGCCAACGTCCTGACTTTC. Translated, it reads CSVEEGLAFGANVLTF.